This TCR beta chain appears in the sequencing data of a study of cytomegalovirus exposure and HLA in healthy donors. Findings and caveats of the study: Three of the chains that were CMV-associated were confirmed in vitro to be specific for CMV antigens.

Vbeta (60) and Jbeta (13) primers were used in the PCR. The protocol was immunoSEQ multiplex PCR, while the TCRdb copy is restricted to in-frame clones and leaves out a portion. The data contain about 82,000 clones, 63% of them singletons. Remarks on this clone: The antigen remains unidentified.

Germline CDR1 is SNHLY and CDR2 is FYNNEI. CDR3 size: 15 residues. The ends were cut back, 6 bases at V and 4 bases at J, with 15 bases in the middle. The sample consisted of PBMCs. This sequence originates from a middle-aged woman in good health and CMV-seropositive. The genes are TRBV2 and TRBJ2-2; D may be TRBD2 (6 bases). The CDR3 is CASRRGGGVTGELFF. DNA for the CDR3: TGTGCCAGCAGACGGGGCGGAGGGGTCACCGGGGAGCTGTTTTTT.